The clone carrying this T cell receptor beta chain appeared many times. Antigen specificity is unknown. V was cut by 2 bases and J by 6 bases, with 10 bases left in between. The CDR3 has 13 amino acids. Germline values: CDR1 MDHEN, CDR2 SYDVKM. These data come from a study of T cells in Graves' hyperthyroidism and ophthalmopathy. General observations from the study: Before onset, by a median of approximately 5.9 months, the model predicted ophthalmopathy.

Amplified regions were TCR beta CDR3 sequences from RNA transcripts. HTBI primers were employed in a first-round RT-PCR of the TCR CDR3. Via MiXCR, TCRdb re-called the multiplex PCR reads, giving one row per CDR3 protein. This sample has about 590,000 distinct CDR3 sequences, with approximately 14% found just once. This chain uses TRBV28 with TRBJ1-2; a weak D match, TRBD1 (6 bases). Sample: blood. This sequence was found in a woman in her late teens or twenties with Graves' ophthalmopathy. In DNA form, the CDR3 reads TGTGCCAGCAGTTTAAGGGGGAGTAATGGCTACACCTTC. Translated: CASSLRGSNGYTF.